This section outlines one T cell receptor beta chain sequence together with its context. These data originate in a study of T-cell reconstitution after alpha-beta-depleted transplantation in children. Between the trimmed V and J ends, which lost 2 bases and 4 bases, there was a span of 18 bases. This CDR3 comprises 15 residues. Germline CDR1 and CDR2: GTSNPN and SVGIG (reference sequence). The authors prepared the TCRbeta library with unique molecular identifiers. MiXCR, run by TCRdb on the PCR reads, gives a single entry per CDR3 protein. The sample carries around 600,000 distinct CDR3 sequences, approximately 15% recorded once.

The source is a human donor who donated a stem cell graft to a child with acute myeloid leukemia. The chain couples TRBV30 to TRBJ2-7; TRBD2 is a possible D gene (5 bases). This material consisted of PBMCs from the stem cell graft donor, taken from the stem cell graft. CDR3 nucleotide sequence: TGTGCCTGGAGTAGGTCCGGGATCCGCGGGTACGAGCAGTACTTC. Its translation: CAWSRSGIRGYEQYF.